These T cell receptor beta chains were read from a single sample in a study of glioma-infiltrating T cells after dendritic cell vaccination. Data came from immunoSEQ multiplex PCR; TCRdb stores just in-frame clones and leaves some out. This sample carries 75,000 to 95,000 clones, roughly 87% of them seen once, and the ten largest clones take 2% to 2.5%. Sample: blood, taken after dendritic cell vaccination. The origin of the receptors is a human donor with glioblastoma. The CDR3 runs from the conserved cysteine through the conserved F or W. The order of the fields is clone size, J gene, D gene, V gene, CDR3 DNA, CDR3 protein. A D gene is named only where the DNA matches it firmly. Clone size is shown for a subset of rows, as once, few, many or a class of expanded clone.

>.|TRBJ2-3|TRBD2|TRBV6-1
TGTGCCAGCAAGCGGGAGAGGGGGGATACGCAGTATTTT
CASKRERGDTQYF
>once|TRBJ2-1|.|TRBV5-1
TGCGCCAGCAGCTTTCGGACACTATACAATGAGCAGTTCTTC
CASSFRTLYNEQFF
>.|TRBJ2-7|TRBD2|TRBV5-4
TGTGCCAGCAGCTCCGCGCCCCTCCTAGCGGGGGGTCAAGGCTACGAGCAGTACTTC
CASSSAPLLAGGQGYEQYF
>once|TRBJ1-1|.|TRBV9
TGTGCCAGCAGCGTAGAACTTTCTTACACTGAAGCTTTCTTT
CASSVELSYTEAFF
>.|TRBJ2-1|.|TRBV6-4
TGTGCCAGCAGTGAAAGCGCAAGCTCCTACAATGAGCAGTTCTTC
CASSESASSYNEQFF
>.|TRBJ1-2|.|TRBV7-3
TGTGCCAGCAGCCCTATTGCCCCGTTAGATGGCTACACCTTC
CASSPIAPLDGYTF
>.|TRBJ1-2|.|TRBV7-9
TGTGCCAGCAGCTTAGAGGGGTCGTTGGATGGCTACACCTTC
CASSLEGSLDGYTF
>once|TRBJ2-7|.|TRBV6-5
TGTGCCAGCAGTTACCAGGGGTCCTACGAGCAGTACTTC
CASSYQGSYEQYF
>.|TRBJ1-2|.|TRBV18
TGTGCCAGCTCACCACGGCAGGGTGGCTACACCTTC
CASSPRQGGYTF
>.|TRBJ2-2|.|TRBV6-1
TGTGCCAGCAGTGTTGAACGGAGGAACACCGGGGAGCTGTTTTTT
CASSVERRNTGELFF
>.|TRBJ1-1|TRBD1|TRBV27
TGTGCCAGCAGTTATGGGACAGAGAACACTGAAGCTTTCTTT
CASSYGTENTEAFF
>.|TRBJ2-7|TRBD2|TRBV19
TGTGCCAGTAGTATGGGACTAGCGGGTGCTTCCGAGCAGTACTTC
CASSMGLAGASEQYF
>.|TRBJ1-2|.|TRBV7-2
TGTGCCAGCAGCCAGAGAAGGGGGAATGGCTACACCTTC
CASSQRRGNGYTF
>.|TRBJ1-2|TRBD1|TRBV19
TGTGCCACCACTACAGGGGAAGGTGGCTACACCTTC
CATTTGEGGYTF
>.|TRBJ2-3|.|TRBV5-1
TGCGCCAGCAAGGCGGCAAGCATACGTACAGATACGCAGTATTTT
CASKAASIRTDTQYF
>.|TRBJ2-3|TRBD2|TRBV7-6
TGTGCCAGCAGCTCAGTAGCGGGAGACGGCACAGATACGCAGTATTTT
CASSSVAGDGTDTQYF
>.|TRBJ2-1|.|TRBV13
TGTGCCAGCAGCTCCTCCGGGAATGAGCAGTTCTTC
CASSSSGNEQFF
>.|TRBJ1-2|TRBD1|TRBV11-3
TGTGCCAGCAGCCCAGGGGGACAGGAAATCCATGGCTACACCTTC
CASSPGGQEIHGYTF
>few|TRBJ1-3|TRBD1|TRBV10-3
TGTGCCATCAGTGACCACGGACAGGGAGGTGGAAACACCATATATTTT
CAISDHGQGGGNTIYF
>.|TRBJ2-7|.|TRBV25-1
TGTGCCAGCAGTGTAGGCGGGAACGAGCAGTACTTC
CASSVGGNEQYF
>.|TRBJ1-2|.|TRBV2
TGTGCCAGCAGTGTTTCAGCGAAGTCCTATGGCTACACCTTC
CASSVSAKSYGYTF
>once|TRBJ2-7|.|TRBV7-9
TGTGCAAGCTCCGCCTGGGCTTCCTACGAGCAGTACTTC
CASSAWASYEQYF
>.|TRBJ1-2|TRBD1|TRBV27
TGTGCCAGCAGTTTACGGGGACAGGGGGGAAACGATGGCTACACCTTC
CASSLRGQGGNDGYTF
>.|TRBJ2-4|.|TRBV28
TGTGCCAGCAGTTACCTTACGGAGGTAAACATTCAGTACTTC
CASSYLTEVNIQYF
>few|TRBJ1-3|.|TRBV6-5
TGTGCCAGCACTCCAGGGGTGAGCTCTGGAAACACCATATATTTT
CASTPGVSSGNTIYF
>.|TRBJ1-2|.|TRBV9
TGTGCCAGCAGCGTATGGGCATCCTCTAACTATGGCTACACCTTC
CASSVWASSNYGYTF
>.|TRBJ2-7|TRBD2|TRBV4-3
TGCGCCAGCAGCCATGGGGGGGATCGGATTTACGAGCAGTACTTC
CASSHGGDRIYEQYF
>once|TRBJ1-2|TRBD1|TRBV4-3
TGCGCCAGCAGTAGGGGGCCCAACTATGGCTACACCTTC
CASSRGPNYGYTF
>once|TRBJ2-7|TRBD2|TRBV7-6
TGTGCCAGCAGCTTAGGACTAGCGAGCTCCTACGAGCAGTACTTC
CASSLGLASSYEQYF
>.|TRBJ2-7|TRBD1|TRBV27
TGTGCCAGCAGTTTAGGCCGGGACAGTTACTACGAGCAGTACTTC
CASSLGRDSYYEQYF
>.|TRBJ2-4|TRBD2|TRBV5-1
TGCGCCAGCAGCCTGGGAGGACTAGCTGGCATTCAGTACTTC
CASSLGGLAGIQYF
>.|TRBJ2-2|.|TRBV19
TGTGCCAGTAGTATAGATCGGGTAGGAGACACCGGGGAGCTGTTTTTT
CASSIDRVGDTGELFF
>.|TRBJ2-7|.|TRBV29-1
TGCAGCGTTATCCGTGCCTACTCCTACGAGCAGTACTTC
CSVIRAYSYEQYF
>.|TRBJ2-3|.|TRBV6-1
TGTGCCAGCAGTGAAGCGGTAACACCTAGCACAGATACGCAGTATTTT
CASSEAVTPSTDTQYF
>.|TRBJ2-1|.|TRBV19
TGTGCCGTAGGAGAAAGATACAATGAGCAGTTCTTC
CAVGERYNEQFF
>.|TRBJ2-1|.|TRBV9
TGTGCCAGCAGCGTACGCCCAGGAGGTCTATCCTACAATGAGCAGTTCTTC
CASSVRPGGLSYNEQFF
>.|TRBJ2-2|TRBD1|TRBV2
TGTGCCAGCACTAAGACAGGGTCTGACACCGGGGAGCTGTTTTTT
CASTKTGSDTGELFF
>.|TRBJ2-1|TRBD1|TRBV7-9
TGTGCCAGCAGCTTAGCGCTAGGACAGGCCTACAATGAGCAGTTCTTC
CASSLALGQAYNEQFF
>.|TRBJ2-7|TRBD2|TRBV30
TGTGCCTGGAAAGTGGGGGGACTAGCGGACTCCTACGAGCAGTACTTC
CAWKVGGLADSYEQYF
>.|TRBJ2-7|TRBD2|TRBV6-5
TGTGCCAGCAGCCGCCCCGGGACTAGTGGTTACGAGCAGTACTTC
CASSRPGTSGYEQYF
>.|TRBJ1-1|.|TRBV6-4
TGTGCCAGCAGTTTCCAGATGAACACTGAAGCTTTCTTT
CASSFQMNTEAFF
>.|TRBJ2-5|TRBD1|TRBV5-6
TGTGCCAGCAGCTTGAAGGGGGCTCAAGAGACCCAGTACTTC
CASSLKGAQETQYF
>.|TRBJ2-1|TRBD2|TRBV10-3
TGTGCCATCAGTGGGGATAGACTAGCGGGATTGGTCTATGAGCAGTTCTTC
CAISGDRLAGLVYEQFF
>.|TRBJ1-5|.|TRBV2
TGTGCCAGCAGGGGGGAGGAAAATCAGCCCCAGCATTTT
CASRGEENQPQHF
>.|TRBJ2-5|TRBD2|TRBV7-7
TGTGCCAGCAGCCAGGGGAGCGGGGGAGCAGAGACCCAGTACTTC
CASSQGSGGAETQYF
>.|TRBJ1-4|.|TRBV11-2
TGTGCCAGCAGCTTGAAAGCGGGGGATGAAAAACTGTTTTTT
CASSLKAGDEKLFF
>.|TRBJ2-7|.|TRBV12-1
TGTGCCATGTCGACTAAACCCAGCTACGAGCAGTACTTC
CAMSTKPSYEQYF